This T cell receptor beta chain originates from a study of multiple sclerosis patients with progressive multifocal leukoencephalopathy. Noted time point: time of PML onset. PML in natalizumab-treated patients developed after between roughly 16 and 56 months of natalizumab therapy. The T3 samples were drawn when PML began. From germline, CDR1 is SGHTA and CDR2 FQGNSA. V was pared by 1 base and J by 0 bases, with 10 bases between. The length of the CDR3 is 16 residues. Study-level findings and limits: Most PML patients had lower entropy, suggesting less diverse TRB repertoires.

Spiked into each PCR were synthetic inline TR CDR3 controls of all V-J pairings. Sequencing used immunoSEQ multiplex PCR; TCRdb keeps in-frame clones, though not all of them. The data contain approximately 29,000 clones, 75% to 90% of them singletons. Of note for this clone: The target antigen is unknown.

This chain joins TRBV7-2 and TRBJ1-3; D is uncertain. This clonotype was obtained from a woman aged 25-40 years with progressive multifocal leukoencephalopathy. Sequencing used PBMCs, obtained from a patient treated with natalizumab. The CDR3 region is CASSLGPALSGNTIYF. DNA of the CDR3: TGTGCCAGCAGCTTAGGTCCGGCCCTCTCTGGAAACACCATATATTTT.